These 29 T cell receptor beta chains came from one sample sequenced in a study of T cell repertoires in cytomegalovirus infection. TCRdb analysed the reads with MiXCR anew, one entry per CDR3 protein. The table lists around 530,000 distinct CDR3 sequences, 15% to 20% of them singletons. What was sequenced was CD8+ T cells from PBMCs. The receptor set was obtained from a human donor in good health (CMV status not recorded). Some clones in this sample may be carry-over from other donors' samples.

The V call is TRBV3-1, the J call TRBJ2-3; 8 bases agree with TRBD1. CDR3 length equals 14 residues. J was trimmed by 4 bases and V by 3 bases; bases with no gene match: 3. Germline V gene sequence: CDR1 LGHDT, CDR2 YNNKEL (reference sequence). CDR3 amino acids: CASSQDREADTQYF. The CDR3 nucleotides read TGTGCCAGCAGCCAGGACAGGGAAGCAGATACGCAGTATTTT.

With respect to this clonotype: A junction boundary mismatches the germline segment, possibly from a read error. The chain combines TRBV25-1 with TRBJ1-2; D uncertain. CDR1 is MGHDK, CDR2 SYGVNS, per germline. The CDR3 loop spans 12 amino acids. The CDR3 DNA sequence: TGTGCCAGCAGTCAATCTAACTATGGCCACACCTTC. Translation: CASSQSNYGHTF.

The chain employs TRBV9 and TRBJ2-7, with a possible D match to TRBD2 (6 bases). V was pared by 4 bases and J by 3 bases, with 14 bases between. The germline gives CDR1 SGDLS, CDR2 YYNGEE. This CDR3 region has 14 residues. The CDR3 here is CASSPGGMNYEQYF. For the CDR3, the DNA is TGTGCCAGCAGCCCTGGGGGGATGAACTACGAGCAGTACTTC.

Regarding this clonotype: The conserved closing phenylalanine or tryptophan is absent in this CDR3, likely reflecting a read error. The limits of the CDR3 on the DNA are not certain, so only TCRdb's listed CDR3 is given. The chain recombines TRBV11-1 with TRBJ2-1; TRBD2 is the table's D call, not checked against the DNA. The germline V gene encodes CDR1 SGHAT and CDR2 FQDESV (reference sequence). The CDR3 is 20 residues long, ends included. Here the CDR3 reads CASSLYRGRVLPSSYNEQLL.

This clonotype was counted many times. V is TRBV23-1 and J is TRBJ2-4; a possible D gene is TRBD2 (5 bases). TRBV23-1 is an ORF; its function is uncertain. This CDR3 is 22 amino acids long. With 0 bases removed from V and 2 bases from J, the gap between germline ends came to 29 bases. The CDR3 protein is CASSQSVFAPQPGLFTKNIQYF. CDR3 DNA: TGCGCCAGCAGTCAATCGGTTTTTGCGCCTCAACCCGGACTGTTCACCAAAAACATTCAGTACTTC.

In this sample, this clonotype turned up many times. The V gene is TRBV7-3, the J gene TRBJ2-5; 8 bases match TRBD2. From germline, CDR1 is SGHTA and CDR2 FQGTGA. The CDR3 totals 16 residues. Trimming took 1 base from V and 4 from J; bases not matched to a gene: 8. Here the CDR3 DNA reads TGTGCCAGCAGCTTAATCGGGACGGGAGGGCCAGAGACCCAGTACTTC. Its translation is CASSLIGTGGPETQYF.

This clonotype has more than one count but fewer than ten. The junction departs from germline at one end; a sequencing error may be responsible. The rearrangement uses TRBV20-1 and TRBJ2-7; TRBD2 agrees at 14 bases. Germline CDR1 DFQATT, CDR2 SNEGSKA (reference sequence). The CDR3 is 18 residues long. CDR3 DNA sequence: TGCAGTGCAAGAGAGACTAGCGGGAGGGCCGTGGGATCCTACGAGCAGTACTTC. Translated: CSARETSGRAVGSYEQYF.

The chain carries TRBV9 and TRBJ2-1; TRBD2 matches at 8 bases. This CDR3 region has 17 residues. Trimming cost V 7 bases and J 7 bases; bases outside gene matches: 19. CDR1 and CDR2 from the germline V gene are SGDLS and YYNGEE. CDR3: CASGSPTGGGPRNEQFF. The CDR3 nucleotides are TGTGCCAGCGGGTCCCCGACGGGCGGGGGGCCGAGGAATGAGCAGTTCTTC.

The rearrangement joins TRBV28 to TRBJ2-5; 7 bases align to TRBD2. From germline, CDR1 is MDHEN and CDR2 SYDVKM. The CDR3 is made up of 16 amino acids. V lost 2 bases to trimming and J lost 2 bases; unmatched junction nucleotides: 8. The CDR3 bases are TGTGCCAGCAGTTTAGGTTCGGGGGGAGGTCAAGAGACCCAGTACTTC. This gives the protein CASSLGSGGGQETQYF.

This clonotype came up many times. CDR3 nucleotide sequence: TGTGCCAGCCTTCGGACTAGCGGGAGAGTCGATGAGCAGTTCTTC. Its translation: CASLRTSGRVDEQFF. V usage is TRBV7-9 and J usage is TRBJ2-1; TRBD2 matches 13 bases. CDR3 length: 15 residues. Germline V lookup: CDR1 SEHNR, CDR2 FQNEAQ (reference sequence). With 8 bases clipped from V and 8 bases from J, the junction kept 9 bases outside the gene matches.

This clonotype was counted only a few times. The chain recombines TRBV2 with TRBJ2-5; no firm D call. Trimming removed 8 bases from V and 3 bases from J, with 13 bases in between. CDR3 length: 13 amino acids. Germline CDR1 SNHLY, CDR2 FYNNEI. The CDR3, as DNA: TGTGCCAGCGGGAAGTCCTGGAAAGAGACCCAGTACTTC. Its protein product is CASGKSWKETQYF.

This clonotype was counted many times. The V gene is TRBV10-2, the J gene TRBJ2-7, with D possibly matching TRBD2 (6 bases). V was clipped by 3 bases and J by 6 bases, with 12 bases between them. The germline gives CDR1 WSHSY, CDR2 SAAADI. This CDR3 is 13 amino acids long. The CDR3 sequence is CASSDWGDLEQYF. For the CDR3, the DNA is TGCGCCAGCAGTGATTGGGGGGATCTCGAGCAGTACTTC.

Many counts were recorded for this clonotype. The rearrangement links TRBV4-1 to TRBJ2-3; 15 nucleotides match TRBD2. The CDR3 length is 18 residues. Germline CDR1 reads MGHRA; CDR2 reads YSYEKL. Unmatched junction bases numbered 7, after V lost 4 bases and J lost 2 bases. The CDR3 loop is CASSLGLAGGPITDTQYF. Written as DNA, the CDR3 is TGCGCCAGCAGCCTCGGACTAGCGGGGGGGCCTATCACAGATACGCAGTATTTT.

There are many counts of this clonotype. This chain's CDR3 is CASTGQGTGTDTQYF. In DNA, the CDR3 is TGTGCCAGTACAGGACAGGGCACGGGCACAGATACGCAGTATTTT. This chain joins TRBV7-9 and TRBJ2-3; 8 positions match TRBD1. Germline assignment: CDR1 SEHNR and CDR2 FQNEAQ (reference sequence). V trimming: 9 bases; J trimming: 1 base; junction bases outside the gene matches: 9. The CDR3 consists of 15 residues. The variable domain in full, completed from reference TRBV7-9 and TRBJ2-3, reads DTGVSQNPRHKITKRGQNVTFRCDPISEHNRLYWYRQTLGQGPEFLTYFQNEAQLEKSRLLSDRFSAERPKGSFSTLEIQRTEQGDSAMYLCASTGQGTGTDTQYFGPGTRLTVL.

The V call is TRBV11-2, the J call TRBJ1-2, with TRBD1 matching 7 bases. CDR3 size: 11 residues. Germline CDR1 reads SGHAT; CDR2 reads FQNNGV. V shed 6 bases, J shed 7 bases, and the junction held 2 bases outside the gene matches. For the CDR3, the DNA is TGTGCCAGCAGGGCAGGGGGTGGCTACACCTTC. This sequence encodes CASRAGGGYTF.

This clonotype was observed at least ten times. V is TRBV4-1 and J is TRBJ1-1, with D possibly being TRBD1 (6 bases). Trimming pared 1 base from V and 5 bases from J, leaving 14 bases between. This CDR3 is built from 15 residues. Germline V gene sequence: CDR1 MGHRA, CDR2 YSYEKL. The CDR3 nucleotides are TGCGCCAGCAGCCAAGGGACAGTAAGAACAACTGAAGCTTTCTTT. Protein: CASSQGTVRTTEAFF.

This clonotype has ten or more counts. The J gene is TRBJ2-7, the V gene TRBV7-9; TRBD1 is a possible D gene (6 bases). Looked up from germline, CDR1 is SEHNR and CDR2 is FQNEAQ (reference sequence). Trimming removed 5 bases from V and 0 bases from J, with 8 bases in between. The CDR3 contains 13 residues. CDR3 DNA: TGTGCCAGCAGCCAACAGGGCTCCTACGAGCAGTACTTC. Translation gives CASSQQGSYEQYF.

To note about this clonotype: A read error is likely, as this CDR3 ends without the conserved phenylalanine or tryptophan. This chain connects TRBV7-4 to TRBJ2-1; no reliable D call. The V gene's germline CDR1 is SGHVT and CDR2 SQSDAQ. V was trimmed by 1 base and J by 6 bases, leaving 4 bases between them. The length of the CDR3 is 12 residues. The CDR3 coding sequence is TGTGCCAGCAGCTTAGGGGTCAATGAGCAGTTCTTA. The encoded protein is CASSLGVNEQFL.

This clonotype was recorded many times. At one end the junction does not follow the germline gene, possibly because of a read error. The chain combines TRBV7-6 with TRBJ2-1; D is ambiguous. The CDR3 totals 14 residues. The germline CDR1 and CDR2 sequences are SGHVS and FNYEAQ. The CDR3 bases are TGTGCTAGCAGCTTGGGCCCTTCCTACAATGAGCAGTTCTTC. Residues: CASSLGPSYNEQFF.

The chain combines TRBV27 with TRBJ2-7, with D possibly matching TRBD1 (5 bases). The CDR3 runs 14 residues. Per the germline V gene, CDR1 is MNHEY and CDR2 is SMNVEV (reference sequence). V was shortened by 9 bases and J by 5 bases, with 20 bases between the two germline ends. The CDR3 loop reads CASTLRQGWDEQYF. CDR3 in DNA: TGTGCCAGTACTTTAAGGCAGGGCTGGGACGAGCAGTACTTC.

The chain recombines TRBV25-1 with TRBJ1-1, with D possibly TRBD1 on 6 matching bases. The CDR3 has 14 residues. CDR1 and CDR2 (germline): MGHDK, SYGVNS. V lost 2 bases and J lost 0, with 7 bases in between. The CDR3 region is CASSEKGVNTEAFF. As DNA, the CDR3 is TGTGCCAGCAGTGAAAAGGGGGTGAACACTGAAGCTTTCTTT.

V usage is TRBV19 and J usage is TRBJ1-4, with D uncertain. The germline gives CDR1 LNHDA, CDR2 SQIVND (reference sequence). The CDR3 extends over 16 amino acids. Trimming removed 5 bases at V and 0 bases at J, with 13 bases between. The CDR3 protein is CASSPRTGATNEKLFF. In DNA form, the CDR3 reads TGTGCCAGTAGTCCGCGGACGGGCGCAACTAATGAAAAACTGTTTTTT.

The J gene is TRBJ2-7, the V gene TRBV2, with D uncertain. Germline V gives CDR1 SNHLY, CDR2 FYNNEI. The germline V and J ends were trimmed by 4 bases and 7 bases, with 5 bases remaining between them. The CDR3 is 10 residues long. CDR3 sequence reads: CASSVREQYF. Written as DNA, the CDR3 is TGTGCCAGCAGTGTAAGGGAGCAGTACTTC.

This clonotype has a count of ten or more. The genes are TRBV7-9 and TRBJ2-7; 9 bases line up with TRBD2. V shed 3 bases and J 1 base; nucleotides not matched to a gene: 16. CDR1 and CDR2 from the germline V gene are SEHNR and FQNEAQ (reference sequence). The CDR3 has 19 amino acids. The CDR3 nucleotides are TGTGCCAGCAGCTTCGGCGGGGGGGTCTCATACAGCCCTTCCTACGAGCAGTACTTC. Translation: CASSFGGGVSYSPSYEQYF.

J is TRBJ2-7 and V is TRBV7-9; a possible D gene is TRBD1 (6 bases). Per germline, CDR1 SEHNR and CDR2 FQNEAQ (reference sequence). V was shortened by 1 base and J by 9 bases, with 16 bases between the two germline ends. The CDR3 runs to 14 residues. CDR3: CASSLDGQPQRQYF. The CDR3 nucleotides are TGTGCCAGCAGCTTAGACGGACAGCCACAGAGGCAGTACTTC.

The chain employs TRBV6-5 and TRBJ2-6; D uncertain. Trimming left V 3 bases short and J 3 bases short, with 12 bases between. The CDR3 is 16 residues long. Germline CDR1 MNHEY, CDR2 SVGAGI. Here the CDR3 DNA reads TGTGCCAGCAGTTATTCCCCTTCTGGTGGGGCCAACGTCCTGACTTTC. It yields the protein CASSYSPSGGANVLTF.

This clonotype was picked up many times. CDR3 amino acids: CASSQLRREAFF. CDR3 nucleotides: TGTGCCAGCAGCCAATTAAGACGTGAAGCTTTCTTT. J is TRBJ1-1 and V is TRBV14; D gene unclear. The germline CDR1 and CDR2 sequences are SGHDN and FVKESK. The V and J ends lost 2 bases and 7 bases respectively, with 8 bases between them. This CDR3 spans 12 amino acids.

Only a few counts were recorded for this clonotype. This rearrangement joins TRBV27 to TRBJ2-1; 9 positions match TRBD2. Germline V CDR1 and CDR2: MNHEY, SMNVEV (reference sequence). The CDR3 runs to 14 residues. The ends lost 3 bases at V and 7 bases at J; junction bases unmatched: 4. In DNA, the CDR3 is TGTGCCAGCAGTTTTAGCGGGAGACAAAATGAGCAGTTCTTC. Residues: CASSFSGRQNEQFF.

This clonotype appeared a few times. The V call is TRBV19, the J call TRBJ1-4; D may be TRBD1 (6 bases). The germline V gene encodes CDR1 LNHDA and CDR2 SQIVND (reference sequence). Trimming cost V 3 bases and J 3 bases, with 8 bases left between them. The CDR3 extends over 14 amino acids. The CDR3 nucleotides are TGTGCCAGTAGTATCTGGACAGCTAATGAAAAACTGTTTTTT. Its protein product is CASSIWTANEKLFF. Together with reference TRBV19 and TRBJ1-4, the CDR3 gives the full variable domain: DGGITQSPKYLFRKEGQNVTLSCEQNLNHDAMYWYRQDPGQGLRLIYYSQIVNDFQKGDIAEGYSVSREKKESFPLTVTSAQKNPTAFYLCASSIWTANEKLFFGSGTQLSVL.